Given below is one T cell receptor (beta chain) in context. What it binds is not known. The sample is drawn from a study of T cell responses to AZD1222 COVID-19 vaccine. Whole-study findings and limits: It should be noted that donors were predominantly white British and more often female, and clonal diversity was possibly underestimated.

Only in-frame clones appear in the TCRdb table, and some are missing; sequencing was by immunoSEQ multiplex PCR. The data contain approximately 35,000 clones, 70% to 90% of them seen just once; the ten biggest clones take up around 10%. The CDR3 has 17 residues. The V gene end was trimmed by 6 bases and the J gene end by 5 bases; junction bases not matched to a gene: 13. The germline V gene has CDR1 MDHEN and CDR2 SYDVKM. The genes are TRBV28 and TRBJ2-5; TRBD1 matches 12 bases. Sequenced here: peripheral blood, sampled 28 days after the second AZD1222 dose. The clonotype was recovered from an adult who received the AZD1222 COVID-19 vaccine. The CDR3 nucleotides read TGTGCCAGCAGACCGGGACAGGGGGCTAAAGGACACGAGACCCAGTACTTC. Its translation: CASRPGQGAKGHETQYF.